Sequencing of this TCR beta chain was carried out in a study of cytomegalovirus exposure and HLA in healthy donors (dated by TCRdb to about 2017). About the full investigation: An earlier analysis of roughly 500 of the donors reported approximately 270 Gb of sequence data and 117 million unique TCR beta sequences from 150 million to 200 million T cells. An early release covering around 630 HLA-typed donors comprised about 290 gigabases of sequencing data and tens of millions of unique TCR sequences. Of the 350 to 450 genotyped donors, around 81% fell in the genetic ancestry cluster associated with self-reported Caucasian donors. The study aimed to test whether signatures of past pathogen exposure could be identified by cataloging public T cell receptors. The T cell repertoires of about 700 subjects were profiled by immunosequencing and related to cytomegalovirus serostatus. A separate validation cohort of some 130 different subjects was used in addition to the approximately 640-subject first cohort. The study combined high-throughput TCR immunosequencing, statistical association of individual TCRs with disease status, and machine learning to predict cytomegalovirus infection status. To study patterns of TCR occurrence, a later analysis re-analyzed previously published TCR beta repertoires from just over 650 donors and added high-resolution HLA genotyping. The later analysis used no new phenotypic data to find candidate immune exposures, relying instead on TCR beta sequences and their occurrence across donors. To decide whether each TCR beta V gene segment behaved as functional or pseudogenic, an earlier analysis of some 540 of the donors relied on high-throughput TCR beta sequencing. Donor age, sex, ethnicity and CMV serostatus were compiled together with the repertoire data. A later genetic analysis used genome-wide SNP genotypes for about 55% of the 666 donors, treating that subset as a discovery cohort. Every repertoire in the discovery cohort had been generated on one and the same sequencing platform. Both class I and class II loci were covered by HLA typing, at four-digit resolution. Typing coverage differed by locus: A, B, C, DRB1 and DQB1 were typed in about 629-630 donors, DQA1 in 522, DPA1 in 600 to 610, and DPB1 in approximately 450. Because of strong linkage in the cohort, 5 or 6 DR-DQ haplotypes were treated as single units for association and clustering. On average, roughly 240,000 unique TCR beta nucleotide sequences were sequenced per donor among 398 genotyped donors of the cohort, with roughly 19% of those sequences being non-productive. General study outcomes and caveats: Because counts were too low, 15 to 20 rarely observed V segments, including chromosome 9 orphons, were left out of the earlier analysis of roughly 600 of the donors. A later analysis reported that several top co-occurrence clusters appeared linked to parvovirus B19, influenza, CMV and Epstein-Barr virus. According to the authors, the approach could potentially be generalized to other disease states and immunological phenotypes. Most TCR sequences were observed very rarely across donors, whereas some public TCRs were present in many individuals. A later analysis found that HLA-associated TCR beta chains were more clonally expanded and had lower generation probabilities than equally common non-associated chains. In the study, about 150 TCR beta chains were listed as associated with cytomegalovirus. Linkage disequilibrium might explain the correlated functional status among segregating V segments, but an unknown experimental factor could not be excluded. V-gene and J-gene trimming of TCR beta chains was associated with a missense DCLRE1C variant in a later genetic analysis, and the association was replicated in an independent cohort. A further reported finding was that TCR beta sequences accurately predicted the HLA-A and HLA-B alleles for most subjects in the first cohort. Assigning TCR associations to individual alleles was difficult when HLA alleles, especially DR and DQ, strongly co-occurred. In vitro tests confirmed that a few of the cytomegalovirus-associated TCR beta chains recognize cytomegalovirus antigens. Some IMGT-functional V segments, including TRBV6-2 and TRBV6-3, could not be told apart with the 87-base-pair reads, so those segments were excluded. A later genetic analysis reported fewer N-insertions in productive TCRs among donors in an Asian-associated ancestry cluster than the roughly 700-donor mean. In a later analysis, the rate of TCR association differed among HLA loci, with DRB1 alleles having the most associated TCRs and HLA-C alleles having the fewest. The sequencing pipeline was judged likely to have produced a cluster of highly shared sequence variants as a technical artifact. Most CMV-associated TCR beta chains appeared to be HLA-restricted in a later analysis, and the HLA associations seemed to be driven largely by CMV exposure. The only immune exposure information available for the cohort was CMV serostatus. The classifier was reported to diagnose cytomegalovirus status with high specificity and sensitivity in both the original cohort and the validation cohort. In an earlier analysis of approximately 590 of the donors, most TCR beta V segments appeared in productive rearrangements about 87% or about 30% of the time, broadly matching IMGT annotations. HLA typing was unavailable for some donors at each locus, so association tests used only the typed subset. In this cohort, only TCR beta chains were sequenced, and detectable features were limited by the absence of alpha or paired-chain data. Specific HLA alleles were associated with roughly 17,000 TCR beta sequences at a false discovery rate of 0.05 in a later analysis. Presence/absence analyses assumed roughly uniform sequencing depth across donors, an assumption that may not hold.

Concerning this clone itself: The antigen it binds to is not known. The input lacks base qualities; no much larger clone sits a single base away.

Library construction relied on the immunoSEQ multiplex PCR assay. A mixture of 60 forward primers for TCR Vbeta segments and 13 reverse primers for TCR Jbeta segments was used in the multiplex PCR. Amplification of the CDR3 region of rearranged TCR beta genes was performed with a multiplex PCR assay on genomic DNA. Amplified TCR beta libraries were sequenced as 87-base-pair reads on the Illumina HiSeq System. Concerning the study's data processing: A later analysis counted about 76 million unique TCR beta chains across the 666 repertoires, and 10 million to 11 million of these chains were shared by at least two donors. Raw reads were error-corrected and collapsed into unique sequences by a nearest-neighbor algorithm in which closely related sequences were merged to remove PCR and sequencing errors. CDR3 sequences were aligned to IMGT reference sequences to assign V, D and J gene segments. For a sequence to be retained, at least a six-nucleotide match to both a V gene segment and a J gene segment was required. A rearrangement counted as productive if the CDR3 had no stop codons and remained in frame with V and J, and every other rearrangement counted as non-productive. Following IMGT convention, CDR3 was defined as the stretch from the second conserved V-encoded cysteine up to the conserved J-encoded phenylalanine. In an earlier analysis of more than 550 of the donors, sequences lacking an unambiguous match to a single V gene segment were excluded. In an earlier analysis of 450 to 750 of the donors, a V segment was called functional when productive rearrangements were above 56.7%, and segregating when the standard deviation between donors exceeded 5%. A statistical classification framework was developed to diagnose cytomegalovirus status using the catalog of TCR beta chain sequences. In a later analysis, V and J genes were assigned by comparing TCR nucleotide sequences against IMGT/GENE-DB human TR gene sequences. Using the TCRdist pipeline, a later analysis assigned CDR3 sequences along with most-parsimonious VDJ recombination scenarios. In a later analysis, each TCR beta chain was defined by its CDR3 amino acid sequence together with its V-gene family, and reads lacking a unique V-gene family were excluded. In a later analysis, fewer than 600 highly shared, low-generation-probability nucleotide sequences were removed to address suspected cross-contamination and a sequencing artifact. In a later analysis, a clonal expansion index was calculated for each public chain from normalized within-repertoire ranks of inferred template counts. A later analysis computed generation probabilities with a VDJ recombination model fitted to out-of-frame rearrangements, and checked the results against IGoR. A later analysis scored TCR-TCR, TCR-HLA and TCR-CMV co-occurrence with hypergeometric tests, applying a repertoire-size bias correction to TCR pairs. A later analysis estimated false discovery rates by permuting HLA or CMV assignments 20 times. In a later analysis, co-occurring TCRs were grouped with DBSCAN, and TCRdist sequence similarity was added when clustering was performed within HLA-allele-positive subsets. Co-occurrence clustering excluded repertoires with fewer than 30,000 or more than 120,000 public chains, plus five with anomalous nucleotide sharing. TCRdb limited this immuneACCESS table to in-frame rearrangements with V and J called. A share of clones is missing; checked studies link under half to unresolved V genes, and the rest is unexplained. V, J and clone size are those of that table, while D and trimming were read from the DNA. The sample table records some 170,000 clones; 80% to 90% of these occur just once. In total, the top ten clones hold about 1.9% of the sample.

The cohort comprised some 680 healthy bone marrow donors. Cohort members were all nominally healthy when sampled, although unrecorded immune exposures were likely present. The donor was CMV seronegative and belonged to the group of several hundred seronegative cohort members. A peripheral blood sample was collected from each donor, and TCR beta sequencing was performed on peripheral blood mononuclear cells. The Qiagen DNeasy Blood Extraction Kit was used to extract genomic DNA from the blood cell samples. Relative to germline, V is missing 4 bases and J is missing 9 bases, with 15 bases of the junction outside any gene match. The CDR3 goes from the cysteine to the phenylalanine over 17 residues. Here the CDR3 DNA is all that survives: 51 bases in frame from base 1. Sequences MNHGY (CDR1) and SAAAGT (CDR2) are obtained from the germline V gene.

The chain is assembled from TRBV6-8 and TRBJ1-6, with 7 middle bases fitting TRBD1. The TCR originated in a woman aged 18-29 years in good health and CMV-seronegative. The sequenced material came from PBMCs. The sequenced DNA is TGTGCCAGCAGTTGCGCCCCGACAGGGCAGTTGTGTTCACCCCTCCACTTT. It translates as CASSCAPTGQLCSPLHF.